The text below deals with one TCR beta chain. Its antigen is unknown. Healthy and HIV-negative, the adult donors had no recent acute infections or vaccinations. Germline trimming cut 3 bases from V and 4 bases from J; bases unmatched to any gene: 10. Germline CDR1 is LNHDA and CDR2 is SQIVND (reference sequence). There are 16 residues in the CDR3. What was sequenced on ten immunoSEQ deep assay plates was unsorted PBMC DNA. The assay was immunoSEQ multiplex PCR, and TCRdb's table has in-frame clones only and misses some. The data hold roughly 500,000 clones, with over 70% observed a single time. This entry comes from a study of shared clonotypes between healthy human individuals. Study details: Those who served as donors were two women and a few men between the ages of 18 and 49.

Study results and limitations: Represented diversity, genetic and exposure-history alike, was limited by few donors.

The sequencing sample was made of PBMCs. The V gene is TRBV19, the J gene TRBJ2-7; TRBD1 aligns across 9 bases. The source is a woman in her thirties or forties in good health. Some clones in this sample may be carry-over from other donors' samples. CDR3 DNA: TGTGCCAGTAGTATTGGGCGCCGGGACAGGGAATACGAGCAGTACTTC. Translation: CASSIGRRDREYEQYF. The full variable domain, in which reference TRBV19 and TRBJ2-7 provide the parts outside the CDR3, is DGGITQSPKYLFRKEGQNVTLSCEQNLNHDAMYWYRQDPGQGLRLIYYSQIVNDFQKGDIAEGYSVSREKKESFPLTVTSAQKNPTAFYLCASSIGRRDREYEQYFGPGTRLTVT.